This TCR beta chain came from a study of tumor-infiltrating lymphocytes in primary liver carcinoma. The wider study: All patients had surgically resected primary liver carcinoma. Stage T1-T3 N0M0 tumors measured roughly 4.2 to 11 cm at most.

TCR beta cDNA came from roughly 0.45 ug total RNA, primed with a constant-region primer. ARM-PCR was slightly modified, and three nested multiplex PCR rounds with it gave rise to the TCR beta libraries. The two initial PCR rounds, 9 to 11 cycles each, used TRBV1-TRBV30 forward and C-beta reverse primers. One entry per CDR3 protein results from TCRdb running MiXCR on the multiplex PCR reads. Of about 180,000 distinct CDR3 sequences listed, around 60% are singletons. Germline V gene sequence: CDR1 SQVTM, CDR2 ANQGSEA. V lost 5 bases to trimming and J lost 1 base, with 11 bases between them. This CDR3 is built from 13 residues. They got blood RNA out of unsorted whole blood and also pulled out germline DNA. Roughly 4.2 milliliters of peripheral blood were drawn presurgically.

This TCR came from a man aged 40-49 years with primary liver carcinoma and hepatitis B virus infection. The sample taken for sequencing was peripheral blood. V and J are TRBV29-1 and TRBJ1-1, with a tentative D call TRBD1 (5 bases). This CDR3 reads CSVRWDQNTEAFF. CDR3 coding DNA: TGCAGCGTTCGGTGGGACCAGAACACTGAAGCTTTCTTT.